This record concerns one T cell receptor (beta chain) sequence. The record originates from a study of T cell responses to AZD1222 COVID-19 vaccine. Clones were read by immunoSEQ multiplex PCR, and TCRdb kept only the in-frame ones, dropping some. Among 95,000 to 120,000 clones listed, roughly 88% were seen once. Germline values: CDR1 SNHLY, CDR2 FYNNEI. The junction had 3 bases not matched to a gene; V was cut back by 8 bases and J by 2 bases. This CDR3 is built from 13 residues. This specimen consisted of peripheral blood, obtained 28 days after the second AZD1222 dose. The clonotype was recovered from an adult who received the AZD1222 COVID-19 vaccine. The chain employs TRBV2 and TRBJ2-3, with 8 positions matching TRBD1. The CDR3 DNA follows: TGTGCCAGCCGGGACAGGACCACAGATACGCAGTATTTT. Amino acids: CASRDRTTDTQYF.